The T cell receptor (beta chain) under discussion was sequenced for a study of T cell responses to AZD1222 COVID-19 vaccine. Points on this clone: The antigen is not known.

Clones were read by immunoSEQ multiplex PCR, and TCRdb kept only the in-frame ones, dropping some. The top ten clones hold around 21% of a sample with roughly 71,000 clones, approximately 81% of them seen once. CDR3 length: 15 residues. V shed 3 bases and J shed 8 bases, with 17 bases lying between them. Germline V lookup: CDR1 MNHEY, CDR2 SVGEGT. Study results and caveats: Seropositive AZD1222 recipients at baseline numbered only five or six. In a largely white British group with more females than males, clonal diversity was possibly underestimated.

The specimen comprised peripheral blood, sampled on day 0 of AZD1222 vaccination. The chain joins TRBV6-2 or TRBV6-3 to TRBJ2-1; possibly TRBD1 or TRBD2 for D (5 bases each). The receptor was isolated from an adult in good health. CDR3 residues: CASSYGRGLRYEQFF. Here the CDR3 DNA reads TGTGCCAGCAGTTATGGTCGGGGCCTCAGGTATGAGCAGTTCTTC.